This T cell receptor beta chain was recorded in a study of breast tumors, draining lymph nodes, adjacent tissues. CDR1 is LNHDA and CDR2 is SQIVND in the germline V gene (reference sequence). The V end was cut by 7 bases, the J end by 4 bases, with 16 bases between. The CDR3 is made up of 15 amino acids. Regarding the study as a whole: Compared with basal-like, luminal-like tumors shared significantly more repertoire with nontumor tissue.

Samples came from axillary lymph nodes draining the breast cancer. As for this clonotype: What it binds is unknown.

TCRdb passed the multiplex PCR reads through MiXCR, listing each CDR3 protein once. The table has fewer than 200,000 distinct CDR3 sequences, approximately 30% seen once; the top ten hold 3% to 4.5%. The chain links TRBV19 to TRBJ2-2; perhaps TRBD1 as D (5 bases). The receptor was derived from a female donor with breast cancer. Some clones in this sample may be carry-over from other donors' samples. Sequenced material: axillary lymph node tissue. The CDR3 loop reads CASNFGARGTGELFF. CDR3 sequence (DNA): TGTGCCAGTAATTTTGGGGCTAGGGGCACCGGGGAGCTGTTTTTT. Using reference TRBV19 and TRBJ2-2 for the parts outside the CDR3, the full variable domain is DGGITQSPKYLFRKEGQNVTLSCEQNLNHDAMYWYRQDPGQGLRLIYYSQIVNDFQKGDIAEGYSVSREKKESFPLTVTSAQKNPTAFYLCASNFGARGTGELFFGEGSRLTVL.